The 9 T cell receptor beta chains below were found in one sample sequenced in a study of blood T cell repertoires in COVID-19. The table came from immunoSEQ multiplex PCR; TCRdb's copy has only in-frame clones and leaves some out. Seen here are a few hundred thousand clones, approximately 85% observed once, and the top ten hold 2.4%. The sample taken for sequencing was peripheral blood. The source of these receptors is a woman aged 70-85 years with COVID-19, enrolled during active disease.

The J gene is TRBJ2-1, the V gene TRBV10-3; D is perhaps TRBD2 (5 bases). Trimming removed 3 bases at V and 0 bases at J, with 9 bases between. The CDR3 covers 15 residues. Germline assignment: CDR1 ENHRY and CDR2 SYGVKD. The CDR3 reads CAISDPTSSYNEQFF. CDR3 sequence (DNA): TGTGCCATCAGTGACCCCACTAGCTCCTACAATGAGCAGTTCTTC.

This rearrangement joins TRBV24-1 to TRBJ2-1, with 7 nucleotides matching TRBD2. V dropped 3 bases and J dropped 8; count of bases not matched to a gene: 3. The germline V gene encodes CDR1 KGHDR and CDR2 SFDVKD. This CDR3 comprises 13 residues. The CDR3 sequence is CATSDVGGYEQFF. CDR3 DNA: TGTGCCACCAGTGATGTGGGGGGGTATGAGCAGTTCTTC.

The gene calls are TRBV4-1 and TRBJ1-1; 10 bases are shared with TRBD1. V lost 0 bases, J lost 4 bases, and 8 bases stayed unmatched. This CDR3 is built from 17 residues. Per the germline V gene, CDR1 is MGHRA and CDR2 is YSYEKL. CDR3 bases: TGCGCCAGCAGCCAAGATCGCCACCGGGACAGGGGCACTGAAGCTTTCTTT. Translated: CASSQDRHRDRGTEAFF.

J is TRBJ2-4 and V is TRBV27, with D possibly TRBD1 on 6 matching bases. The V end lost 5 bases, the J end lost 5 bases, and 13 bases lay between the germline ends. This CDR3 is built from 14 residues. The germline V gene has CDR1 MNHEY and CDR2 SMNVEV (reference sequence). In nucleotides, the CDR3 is TGTGCCAGCAGTCCCGGGACAAACCAAAACATTCAGTACTTC. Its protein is CASSPGTNQNIQYF.

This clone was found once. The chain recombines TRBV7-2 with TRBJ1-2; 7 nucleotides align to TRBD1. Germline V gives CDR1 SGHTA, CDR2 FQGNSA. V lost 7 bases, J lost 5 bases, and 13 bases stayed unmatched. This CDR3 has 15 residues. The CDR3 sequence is CASTLQRQGQYGYTF. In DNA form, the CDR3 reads TGTGCCAGCACACTCCAACGACAGGGTCAATATGGCTACACCTTC.

The CDR3 coding sequence is TGTGCTAGTGGTAAAGGGGGCAATCAGCCCCAGCATTTT. Translated: CASGKGGNQPQHF. The rearrangement uses TRBV12-5 and TRBJ1-5; possibly TRBD1 for D (5 bases). The CDR3 length is 13 residues. CDR1 and CDR2 from the germline V gene are LGHNT and FRNRAP. The germline V and J ends were trimmed by 5 bases and 2 bases, with 7 bases remaining between them.

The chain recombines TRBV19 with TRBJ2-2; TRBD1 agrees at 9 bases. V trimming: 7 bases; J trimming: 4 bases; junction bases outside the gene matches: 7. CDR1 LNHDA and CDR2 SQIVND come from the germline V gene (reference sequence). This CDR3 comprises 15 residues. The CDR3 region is CASNDRGSSTGELFF. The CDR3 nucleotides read TGTGCCAGTAACGACAGGGGGTCCAGCACCGGGGAGCTGTTTTTT.

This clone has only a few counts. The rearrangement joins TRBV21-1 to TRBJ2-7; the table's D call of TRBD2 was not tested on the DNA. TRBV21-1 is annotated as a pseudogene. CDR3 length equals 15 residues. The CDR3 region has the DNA TGTGCCAGCAGCAACGGGGGGGACGGTAACTACGAGCAGTACTTC. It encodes CASSNGGDGNYEQYF.

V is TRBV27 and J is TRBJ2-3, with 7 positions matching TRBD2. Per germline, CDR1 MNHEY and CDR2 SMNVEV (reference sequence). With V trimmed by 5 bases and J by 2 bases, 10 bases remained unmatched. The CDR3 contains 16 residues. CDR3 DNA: TGTGCCAGCAGTGCAATCTTTACTAGCGCCACAGATACGCAGTATTTT. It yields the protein CASSAIFTSATDTQYF.